The present entry profiles one T cell receptor (beta chain) with its context. Antigen specificity is unknown. Profiled with immunoSEQ multiplex PCR; TCRdb holds only in-frame clones, not every one. This table lists about 140,000 clones. The data are from a study of T cell responses to AZD1222 COVID-19 vaccine. Study conclusions and caveats: Donors were largely white British and mainly female; clonal diversity was possibly underestimated. Nearly half of spike-specific TCRs reportedly target variant regions that are unmutated in the B.1.351 and B.1.1.7 variants. Following two doses of AZD1222, Spike-specific TCR breadth and depth rose. Regions 160-218 and 743-854 dominated among vaccine-associated CD4 TCRs spanning spike.

The germline gives CDR1 SNHLY, CDR2 FYNNEI. Trimming stripped 6 bases from V and 3 bases from J, with 20 bases between. The CDR3 is 16 amino acids. The sequencing sample was made of peripheral blood. The chain uses TRBV2 and TRBJ1-2; weak D call: TRBD1 (5 bases). The receptor was derived from an adult in good health. The CDR3 DNA reads TGTGCCAGCAGGGAAACCCCACTCGGGACTTACTATGGCTACACCTTC. Protein product: CASRETPLGTYYGYTF.